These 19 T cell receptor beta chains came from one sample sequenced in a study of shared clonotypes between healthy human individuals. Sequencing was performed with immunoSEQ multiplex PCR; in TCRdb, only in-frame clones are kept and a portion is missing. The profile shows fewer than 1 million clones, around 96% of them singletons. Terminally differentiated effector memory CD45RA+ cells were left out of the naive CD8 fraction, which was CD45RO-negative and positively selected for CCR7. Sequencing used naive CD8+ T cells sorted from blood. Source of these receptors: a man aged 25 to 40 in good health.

CDR3 residues: CASSVGTSGRLGEQYF. As DNA, the CDR3 is TGTGCCAGCAGCGTGGGGACTAGCGGGAGGCTAGGAGAGCAGTACTTC. The gene calls are TRBV9 and TRBJ2-7; 15 bases line up with TRBD2. With 2 bases clipped from V and 7 bases from J, the junction kept 7 bases outside the gene matches. The germline V gene encodes CDR1 SGDLS and CDR2 YYNGEE. The CDR3 spans 16 residues.

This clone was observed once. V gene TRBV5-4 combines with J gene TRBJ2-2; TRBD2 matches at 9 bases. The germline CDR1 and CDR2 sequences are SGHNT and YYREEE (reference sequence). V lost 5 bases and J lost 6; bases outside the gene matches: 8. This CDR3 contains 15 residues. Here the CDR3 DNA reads TGTGCCAGCAGTTGGGCTAGCGGGACATCCGGGGAGCTGTTTTTT. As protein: CASSWASGTSGELFF.

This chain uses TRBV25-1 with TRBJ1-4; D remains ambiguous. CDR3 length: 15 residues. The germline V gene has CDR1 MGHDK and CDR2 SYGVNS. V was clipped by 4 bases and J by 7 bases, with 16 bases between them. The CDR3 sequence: CASSVETLVAEKLFF. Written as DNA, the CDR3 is TGTGCCAGCAGTGTAGAGACGCTGGTGGCTGAAAAACTGTTTTTT. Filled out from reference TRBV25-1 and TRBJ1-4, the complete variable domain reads EADIYQTPRYLVIGTGKKITLECSQTMGHDKMYWYQQDPGMELHLIHYSYGVNSTEKGDLSSESTVSRIRTEHFPLTLESARPSHTSQYLCASSVETLVAEKLFFGSGTQLSVL.

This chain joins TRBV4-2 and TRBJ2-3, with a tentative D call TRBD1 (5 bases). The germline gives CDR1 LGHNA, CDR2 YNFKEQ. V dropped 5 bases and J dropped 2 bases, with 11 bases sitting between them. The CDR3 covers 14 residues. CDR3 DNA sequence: TGTGCCAGCAGCTTGTACAGGATCACAGATACGCAGTATTTT. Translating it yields CASSLYRITDTQYF.

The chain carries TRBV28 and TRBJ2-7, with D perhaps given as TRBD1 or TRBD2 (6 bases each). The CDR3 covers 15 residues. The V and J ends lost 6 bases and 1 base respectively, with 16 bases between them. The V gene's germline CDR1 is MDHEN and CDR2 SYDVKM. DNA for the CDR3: TGTGCCAGCAGCCATCGGGGGCAGGTTTCCTACGAGCAGTACTTC. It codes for CASSHRGQVSYEQYF.

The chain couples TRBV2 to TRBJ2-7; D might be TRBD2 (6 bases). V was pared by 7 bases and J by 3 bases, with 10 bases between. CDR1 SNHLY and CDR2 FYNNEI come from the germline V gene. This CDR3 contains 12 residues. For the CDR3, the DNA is TGTGCCAGCATGCCGGGGGACTACGAGCAGTACTTC. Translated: CASMPGDYEQYF.

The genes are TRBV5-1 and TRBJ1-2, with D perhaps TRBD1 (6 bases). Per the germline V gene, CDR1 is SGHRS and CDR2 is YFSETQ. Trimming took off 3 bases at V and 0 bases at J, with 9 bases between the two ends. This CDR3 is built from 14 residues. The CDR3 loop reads CASSSGQTNYGYTF. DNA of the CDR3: TGCGCCAGCAGCTCAGGACAGACTAACTATGGCTACACCTTC. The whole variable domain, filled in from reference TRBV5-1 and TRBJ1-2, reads KAGVTQTPRYLIKTRGQQVTLSCSPISGHRSVSWYQQTPGQGLQFLFEYFSETQRNKGNFPGRFSGRQFSNSRSEMNVSTLELGDSALYLCASSSGQTNYGYTFGSGTRLTVV.

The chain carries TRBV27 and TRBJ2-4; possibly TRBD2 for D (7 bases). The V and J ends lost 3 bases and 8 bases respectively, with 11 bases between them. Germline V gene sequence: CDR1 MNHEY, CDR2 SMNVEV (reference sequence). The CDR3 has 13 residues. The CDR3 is CASSLLGGDIQYF. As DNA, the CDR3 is TGTGCCAGCAGTTTGTTAGGGGGGGACATTCAGTACTTC.

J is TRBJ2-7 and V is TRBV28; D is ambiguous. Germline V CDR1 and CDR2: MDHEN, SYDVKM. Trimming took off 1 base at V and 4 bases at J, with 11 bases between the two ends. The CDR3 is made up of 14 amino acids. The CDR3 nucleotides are TGTGCCAGCAGTTTATTGGCAAGTGCGTACGAGCAGTACTTC. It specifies CASSLLASAYEQYF.

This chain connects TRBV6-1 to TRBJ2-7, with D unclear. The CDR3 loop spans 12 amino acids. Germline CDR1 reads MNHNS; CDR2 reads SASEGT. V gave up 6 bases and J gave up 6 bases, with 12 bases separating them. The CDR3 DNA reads TGTGCCAGCAGGAGCAGAGCCTCCGAGCAGTACTTC. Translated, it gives CASRSRASEQYF.

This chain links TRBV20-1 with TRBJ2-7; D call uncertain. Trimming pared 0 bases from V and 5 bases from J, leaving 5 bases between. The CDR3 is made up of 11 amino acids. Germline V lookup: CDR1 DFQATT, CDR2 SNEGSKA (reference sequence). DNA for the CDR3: TGCAGTGCTAGAGATGGGGACGAGCAGTACTTC. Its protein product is CSARDGDEQYF.

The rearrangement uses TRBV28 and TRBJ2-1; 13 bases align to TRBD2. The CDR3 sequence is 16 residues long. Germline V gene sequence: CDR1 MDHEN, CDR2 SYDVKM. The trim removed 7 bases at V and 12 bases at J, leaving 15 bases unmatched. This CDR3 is CASNPGTSGIQRGQFF. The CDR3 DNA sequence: TGTGCCAGCAACCCTGGGACTAGCGGGATCCAAAGGGGGCAGTTCTTC.

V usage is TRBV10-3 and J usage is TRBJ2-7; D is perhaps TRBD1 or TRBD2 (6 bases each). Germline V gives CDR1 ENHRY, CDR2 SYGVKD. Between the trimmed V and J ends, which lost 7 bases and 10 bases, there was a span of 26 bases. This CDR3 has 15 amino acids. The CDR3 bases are TGTGCCATCATGGACGAAGGGGGGATTGGGTTTTTACAGTACTTC. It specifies CAIMDEGGIGFLQYF.

CDR3: CATRGDFEFSGTSYHEQYF. CDR3 nucleotides: TGTGCCACCAGAGGAGATTTTGAGTTTTCCGGGACTAGCTACCACGAGCAGTACTTC. The rearrangement uses TRBV15 and TRBJ2-7, with 9 bases identical to TRBD2. Germline V gives CDR1 LNHNV, CDR2 YYDKDF (reference sequence). This CDR3 region has 19 residues. V was clipped by 6 bases and J by 5 bases; unmatched bases: 23.

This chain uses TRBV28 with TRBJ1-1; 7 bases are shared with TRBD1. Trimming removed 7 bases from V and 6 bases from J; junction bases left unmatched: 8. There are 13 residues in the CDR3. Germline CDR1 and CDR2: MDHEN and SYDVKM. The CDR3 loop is CASNIKGAPEAFF. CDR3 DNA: TGTGCCAGCAACATTAAGGGGGCCCCTGAAGCTTTCTTT.

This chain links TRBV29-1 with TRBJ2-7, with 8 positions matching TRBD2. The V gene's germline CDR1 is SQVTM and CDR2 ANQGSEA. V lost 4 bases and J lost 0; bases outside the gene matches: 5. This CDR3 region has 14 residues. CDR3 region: CSVVIAGSSYEQYF. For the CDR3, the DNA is TGCAGCGTTGTAATAGCGGGGAGCTCCTACGAGCAGTACTTC.

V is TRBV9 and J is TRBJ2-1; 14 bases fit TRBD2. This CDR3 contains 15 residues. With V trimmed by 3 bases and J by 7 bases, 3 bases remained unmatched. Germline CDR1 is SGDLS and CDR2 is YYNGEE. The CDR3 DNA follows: TGTGCCAGCAGCGAGGGACTAGCGGGAGCGAATGAGCAGTTCTTC. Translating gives CASSEGLAGANEQFF.

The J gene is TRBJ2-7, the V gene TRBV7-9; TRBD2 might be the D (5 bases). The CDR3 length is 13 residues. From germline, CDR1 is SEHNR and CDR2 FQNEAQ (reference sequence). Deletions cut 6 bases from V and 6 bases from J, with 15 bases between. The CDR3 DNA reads TGTGCCAGCAGTCACAAAGGAGGAAGCGAGCAGTACTTC. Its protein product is CASSHKGGSEQYF.

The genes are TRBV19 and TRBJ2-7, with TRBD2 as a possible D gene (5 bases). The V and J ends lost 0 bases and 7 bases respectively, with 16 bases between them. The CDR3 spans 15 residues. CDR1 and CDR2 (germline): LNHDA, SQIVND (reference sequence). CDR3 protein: CASSIDRSGTREQYF. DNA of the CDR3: TGTGCCAGTAGTATAGATAGAAGCGGTACGCGGGAGCAGTACTTC.